This T cell receptor (beta chain) was found in a study of CD8+CD57+ T cells in acquired aplastic anemia. Whole-study context: Recorded DNA amounts for sorted CD4+ and CD8+ cells had an average of approximately 3.2 ug.

Trimming removed 6 bases at V and 8 bases at J, with 13 bases between. The CDR3 has 13 amino acids. The study profiled TCR beta VDJ and CDR3 using genomic DNA as template. One entry per CDR3 protein, called by TCRdb with MiXCR from the reads. The sample has 200,000 or so distinct CDR3 sequences; over 60% are singletons. V and J are TRBV12-3 or TRBV12-4 and TRBJ1-4; D remains unclear. This clonotype originated in a human donor with severe aplastic anemia or a healthy control (not recorded which). Sequencing used sorted CD4+, CD8+, or CD8+CD57+ T cells (not recorded which) from PBMCs. The DNA of the CDR3 is TGTGCCAGCAGACAGTCATACGGGGAAAAACTGTTTTTT. Translated, it gives CASRQSYGEKLFF.